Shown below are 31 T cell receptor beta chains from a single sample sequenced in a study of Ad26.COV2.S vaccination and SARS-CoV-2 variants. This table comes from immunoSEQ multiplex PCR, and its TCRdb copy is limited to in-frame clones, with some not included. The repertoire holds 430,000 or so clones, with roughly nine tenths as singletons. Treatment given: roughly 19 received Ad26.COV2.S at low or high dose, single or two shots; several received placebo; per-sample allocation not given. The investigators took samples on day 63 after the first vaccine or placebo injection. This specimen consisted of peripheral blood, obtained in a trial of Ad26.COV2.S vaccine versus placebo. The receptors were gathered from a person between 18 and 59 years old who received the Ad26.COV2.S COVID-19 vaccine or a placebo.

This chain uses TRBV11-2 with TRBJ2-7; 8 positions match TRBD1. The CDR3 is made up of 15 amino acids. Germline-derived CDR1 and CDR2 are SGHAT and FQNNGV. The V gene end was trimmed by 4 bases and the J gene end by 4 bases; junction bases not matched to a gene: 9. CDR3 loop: CASSSIRTGRYEQYF. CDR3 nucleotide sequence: TGTGCCAGCAGCTCCATTAGGACAGGGAGGTACGAGCAGTACTTC.

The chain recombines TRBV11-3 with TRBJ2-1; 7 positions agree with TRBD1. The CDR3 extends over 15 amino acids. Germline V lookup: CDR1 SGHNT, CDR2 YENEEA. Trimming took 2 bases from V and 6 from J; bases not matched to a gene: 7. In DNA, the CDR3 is TGTGCCAGCAGCTTAAGCAGGGGGATGTCCAATGAGCAGTTCTTC. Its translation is CASSLSRGMSNEQFF.

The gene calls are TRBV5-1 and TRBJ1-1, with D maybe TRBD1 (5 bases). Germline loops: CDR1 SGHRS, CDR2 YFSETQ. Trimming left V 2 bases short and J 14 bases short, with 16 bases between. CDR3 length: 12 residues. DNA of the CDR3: TGCGCCAGCAGCTTAATGCAGGGCGGTGAGTTCTTT. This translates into CASSLMQGGEFF.

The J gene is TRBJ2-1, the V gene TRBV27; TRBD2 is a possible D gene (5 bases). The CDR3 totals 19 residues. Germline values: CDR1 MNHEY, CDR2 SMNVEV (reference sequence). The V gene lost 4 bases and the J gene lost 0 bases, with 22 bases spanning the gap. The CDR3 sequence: CASSSTDLMQRSSYNEQFF. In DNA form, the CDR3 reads TGTGCCAGCAGTTCCACGGACTTAATGCAGAGGAGCTCCTACAATGAGCAGTTCTTC.

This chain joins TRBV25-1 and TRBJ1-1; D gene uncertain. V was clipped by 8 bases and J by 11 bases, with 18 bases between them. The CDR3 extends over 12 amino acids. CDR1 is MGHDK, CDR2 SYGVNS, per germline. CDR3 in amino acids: CASAPREGAAFF. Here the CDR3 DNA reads TGTGCCAGCGCCCCTCGGGAGGGAGCCGCTTTCTTT.

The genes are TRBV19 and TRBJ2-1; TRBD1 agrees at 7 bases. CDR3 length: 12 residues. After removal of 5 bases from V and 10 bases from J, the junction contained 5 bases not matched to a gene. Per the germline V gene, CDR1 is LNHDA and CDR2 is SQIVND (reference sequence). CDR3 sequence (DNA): TGTGCCAGTAGTTACAGGGGAGACGAGCAGTTCTTC. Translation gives CASSYRGDEQFF.

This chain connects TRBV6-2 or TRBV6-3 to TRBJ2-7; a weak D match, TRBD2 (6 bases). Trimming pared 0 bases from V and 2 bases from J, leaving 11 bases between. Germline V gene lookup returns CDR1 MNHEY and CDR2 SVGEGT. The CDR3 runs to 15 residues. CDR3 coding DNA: TGTGCCAGCAGTTACTCCCCCGGGGGAACCTACGAGCAGTACTTC. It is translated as CASSYSPGGTYEQYF.

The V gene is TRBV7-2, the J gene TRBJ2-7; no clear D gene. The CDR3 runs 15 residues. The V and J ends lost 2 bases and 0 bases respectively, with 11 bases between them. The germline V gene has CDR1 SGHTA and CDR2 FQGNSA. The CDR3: CASSLFSFSSYEQYV. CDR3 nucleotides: TGTGCCAGCAGCTTATTCTCGTTTAGCTCCTACGAGCAGTACGTC.

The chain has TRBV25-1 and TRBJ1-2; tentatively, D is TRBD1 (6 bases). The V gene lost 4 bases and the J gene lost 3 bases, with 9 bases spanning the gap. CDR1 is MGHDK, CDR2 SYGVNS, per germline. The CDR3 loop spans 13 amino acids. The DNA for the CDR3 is TGTGCCAGCAGTGGACAGGTGCACTATGGCTACACCTTC. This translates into CASSGQVHYGYTF.

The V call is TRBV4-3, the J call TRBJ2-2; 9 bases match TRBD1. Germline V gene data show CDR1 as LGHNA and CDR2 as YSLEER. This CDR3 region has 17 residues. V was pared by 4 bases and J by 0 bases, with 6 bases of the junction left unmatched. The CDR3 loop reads CASSLSGTGPNTGELFF. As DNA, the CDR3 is TGCGCCAGCAGCCTTTCCGGGACAGGGCCGAACACCGGGGAGCTGTTTTTT.

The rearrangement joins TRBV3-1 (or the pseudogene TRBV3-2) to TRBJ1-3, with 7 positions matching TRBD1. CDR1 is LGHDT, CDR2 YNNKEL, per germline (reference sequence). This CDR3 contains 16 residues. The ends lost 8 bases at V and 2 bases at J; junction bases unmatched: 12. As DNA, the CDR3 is TGTGCCAGCTCGAACGAGCGAGGGGGCGCTGGAAACACCATATATTTT. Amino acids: CASSNERGGAGNTIYF.

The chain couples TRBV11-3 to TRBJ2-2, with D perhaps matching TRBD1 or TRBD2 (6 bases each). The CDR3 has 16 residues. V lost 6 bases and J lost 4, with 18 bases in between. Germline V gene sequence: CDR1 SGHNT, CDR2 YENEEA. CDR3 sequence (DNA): TGTGCCAGCAGTGCCCTAGGGGGGCAGCCCACCGGGGAGCTGTTTTTT. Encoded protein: CASSALGGQPTGELFF.

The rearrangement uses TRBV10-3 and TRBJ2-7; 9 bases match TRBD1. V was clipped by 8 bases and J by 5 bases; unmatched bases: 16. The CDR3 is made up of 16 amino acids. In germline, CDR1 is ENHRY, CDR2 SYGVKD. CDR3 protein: CAIRSLQGAFINEQYF. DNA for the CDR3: TGTGCCATCCGAAGCCTACAGGGGGCATTTATTAACGAGCAGTACTTC.

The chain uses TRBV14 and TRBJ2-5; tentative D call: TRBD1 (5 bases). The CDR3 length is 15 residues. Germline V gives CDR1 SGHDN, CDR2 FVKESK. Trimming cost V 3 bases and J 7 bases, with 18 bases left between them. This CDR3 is CASSHRASGRGTQYF. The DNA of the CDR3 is TGTGCCAGCAGCCACAGGGCCTCTGGCCGCGGGACCCAGTACTTC.

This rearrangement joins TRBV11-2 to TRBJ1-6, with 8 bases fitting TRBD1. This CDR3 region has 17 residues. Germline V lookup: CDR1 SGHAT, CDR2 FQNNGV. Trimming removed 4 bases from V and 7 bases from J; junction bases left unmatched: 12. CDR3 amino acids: CASSSAPRQGPNSPLHF. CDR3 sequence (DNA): TGTGCCAGCAGCTCAGCTCCAAGACAGGGGCCCAATTCACCCCTCCACTTT. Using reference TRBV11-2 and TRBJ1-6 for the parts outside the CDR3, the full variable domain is EAGVAQSPRYKIIEKRQSVAFWCNPISGHATLYWYQQILGQGPKLLIQFQNNGVVDDSQLPKDRFSAERLKGVDSTLKIQPAKLEDSAVYLCASSSAPRQGPNSPLHFGNGTRLTVT.

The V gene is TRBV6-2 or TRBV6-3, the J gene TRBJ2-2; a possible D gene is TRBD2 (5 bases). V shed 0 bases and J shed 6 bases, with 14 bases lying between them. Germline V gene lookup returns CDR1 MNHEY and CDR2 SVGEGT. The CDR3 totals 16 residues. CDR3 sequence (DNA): TGTGCCAGCAGTTACTCGAGGCGGGCCGTGGCCGGGGAGCTGTTTTTT. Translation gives CASSYSRRAVAGELFF.

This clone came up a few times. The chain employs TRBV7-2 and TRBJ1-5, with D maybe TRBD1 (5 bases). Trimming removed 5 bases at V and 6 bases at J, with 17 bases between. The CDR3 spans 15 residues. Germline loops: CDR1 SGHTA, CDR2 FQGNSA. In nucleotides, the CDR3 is TGTGCCAGCAGCGCCGGGTCCGCTGGGGGTCAGCCCCAGCATTTT. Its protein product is CASSAGSAGGQPQHF.

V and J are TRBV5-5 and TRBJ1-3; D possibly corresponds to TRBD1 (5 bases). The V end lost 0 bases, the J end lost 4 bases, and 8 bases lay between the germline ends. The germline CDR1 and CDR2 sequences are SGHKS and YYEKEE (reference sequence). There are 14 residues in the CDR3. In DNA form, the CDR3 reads TGTGCCAGCAGCTTGGTAGGGGTCGGAAACACCATATATTTT. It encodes CASSLVGVGNTIYF.

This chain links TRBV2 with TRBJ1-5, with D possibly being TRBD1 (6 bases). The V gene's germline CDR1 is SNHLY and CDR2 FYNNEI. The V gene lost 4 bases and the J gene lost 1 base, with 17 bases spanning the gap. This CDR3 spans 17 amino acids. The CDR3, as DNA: TGTGCCAGCAGTGTCTTCGTGGGGGGGCCGAGCAATCAGCCCCAGCATTTT. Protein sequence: CASSVFVGGPSNQPQHF.

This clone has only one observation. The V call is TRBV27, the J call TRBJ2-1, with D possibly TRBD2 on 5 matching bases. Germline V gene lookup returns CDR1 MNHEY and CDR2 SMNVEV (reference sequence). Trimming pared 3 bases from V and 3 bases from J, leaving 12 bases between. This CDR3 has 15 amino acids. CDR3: CASSFRLQNYNEQFF. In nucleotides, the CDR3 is TGTGCCAGCAGTTTTCGACTACAAAACTACAATGAGCAGTTCTTC.

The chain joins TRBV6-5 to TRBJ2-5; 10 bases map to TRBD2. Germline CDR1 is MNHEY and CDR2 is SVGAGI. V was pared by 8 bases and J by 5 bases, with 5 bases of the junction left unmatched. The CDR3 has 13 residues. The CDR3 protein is CASGAGGRETQYF. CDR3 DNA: TGTGCCAGCGGAGCGGGGGGGCGGGAGACCCAGTACTTC.

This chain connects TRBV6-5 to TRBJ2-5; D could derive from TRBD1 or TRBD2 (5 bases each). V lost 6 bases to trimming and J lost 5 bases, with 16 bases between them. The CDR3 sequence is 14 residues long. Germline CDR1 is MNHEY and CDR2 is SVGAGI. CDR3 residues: CASRGWGSKETQYF. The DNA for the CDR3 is TGTGCCAGCAGGGGTTGGGGGAGTAAGGAGACCCAGTACTTC.

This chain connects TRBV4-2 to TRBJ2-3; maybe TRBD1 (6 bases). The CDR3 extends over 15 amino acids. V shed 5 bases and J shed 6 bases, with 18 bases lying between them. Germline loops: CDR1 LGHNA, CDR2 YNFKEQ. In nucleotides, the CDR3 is TGTGCCAGCAGCTCAAGGGGGAGTTTGTGGGATACGCAGTATTTT. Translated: CASSSRGSLWDTQYF.

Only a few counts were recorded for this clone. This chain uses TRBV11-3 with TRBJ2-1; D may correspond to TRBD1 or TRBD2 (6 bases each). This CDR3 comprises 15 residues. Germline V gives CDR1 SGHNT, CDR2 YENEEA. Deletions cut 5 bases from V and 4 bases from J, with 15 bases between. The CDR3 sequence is CASSLTWGAYNEQFF. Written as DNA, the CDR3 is TGTGCCAGCAGCCTAACGTGGGGGGCTTACAATGAGCAGTTCTTC.

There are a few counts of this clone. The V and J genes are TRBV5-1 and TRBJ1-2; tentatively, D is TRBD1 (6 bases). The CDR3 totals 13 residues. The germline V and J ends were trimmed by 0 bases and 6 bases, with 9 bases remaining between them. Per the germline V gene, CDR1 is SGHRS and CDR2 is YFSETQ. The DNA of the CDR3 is TGCGCCAGCAGCTTGGGTCCAGGGGATGGCTACACCTTC. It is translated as CASSLGPGDGYTF.

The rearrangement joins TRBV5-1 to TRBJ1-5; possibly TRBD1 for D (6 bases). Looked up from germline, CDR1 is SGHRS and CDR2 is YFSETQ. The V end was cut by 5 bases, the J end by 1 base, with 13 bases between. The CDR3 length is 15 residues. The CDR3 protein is CASSRTGLSNQPQHF. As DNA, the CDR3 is TGCGCCAGCAGTCGTACAGGGTTAAGCAATCAGCCCCAGCATTTT.

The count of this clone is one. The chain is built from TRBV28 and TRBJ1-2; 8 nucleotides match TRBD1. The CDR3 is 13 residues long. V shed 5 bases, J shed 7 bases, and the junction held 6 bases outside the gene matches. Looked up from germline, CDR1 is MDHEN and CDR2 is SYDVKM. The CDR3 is CASSATGAVGYTF. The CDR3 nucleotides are TGTGCCAGCAGTGCGACAGGGGCGGTTGGCTACACCTTC.

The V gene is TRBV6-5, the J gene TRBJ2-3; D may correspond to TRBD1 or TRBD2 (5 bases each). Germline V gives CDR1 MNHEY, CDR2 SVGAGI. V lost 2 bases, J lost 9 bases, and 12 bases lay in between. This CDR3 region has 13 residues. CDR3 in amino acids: CASSYPMGETQYF. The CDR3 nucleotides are TGTGCCAGCAGTTACCCCATGGGGGAAACGCAGTATTTT.

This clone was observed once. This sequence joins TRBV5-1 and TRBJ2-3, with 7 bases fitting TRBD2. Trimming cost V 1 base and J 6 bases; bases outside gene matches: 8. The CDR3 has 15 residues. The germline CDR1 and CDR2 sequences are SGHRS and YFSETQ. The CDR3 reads CASSLIVLGGDTQYF. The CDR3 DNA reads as TGCGCCAGCAGCTTGATCGTGCTCGGGGGGGATACGCAGTATTTT.

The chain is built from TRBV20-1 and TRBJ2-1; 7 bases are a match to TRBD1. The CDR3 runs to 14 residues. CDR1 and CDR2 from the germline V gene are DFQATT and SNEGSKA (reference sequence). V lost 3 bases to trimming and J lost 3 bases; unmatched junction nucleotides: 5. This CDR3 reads CSASKGGLYNEQFF. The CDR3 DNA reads TGCAGTGCTAGTAAAGGGGGCCTCTACAATGAGCAGTTCTTC.

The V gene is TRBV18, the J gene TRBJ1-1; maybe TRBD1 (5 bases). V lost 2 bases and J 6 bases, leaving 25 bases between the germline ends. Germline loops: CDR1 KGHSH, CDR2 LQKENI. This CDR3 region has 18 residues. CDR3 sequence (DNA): TGTGCCAGCTCACCAACACGGGGCACCGCTAGCCCGTACGCTGAAGCTTTCTTT. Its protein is CASSPTRGTASPYAEAFF. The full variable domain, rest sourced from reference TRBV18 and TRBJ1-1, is NAGVMQNPRHLVRRRGQEARLRCSPMKGHSHVYWYRQLPEEGLKFMVYLQKENIIDESGMPKERFSAEFPKEGPSILRIQQVVRGDSAAYFCASSPTRGTASPYAEAFFGQGTRLTVV.